This entry features one T cell receptor beta chain sequence. From CD4+ cells came CD45RA+ naive and CD45RA-negative memory subsets. The authors loaded around 190 ng DNA, 25,000 to 30,000 T cell genomes, into sorted-subset replicate PCRs. Profiling relied on immunoSEQ multiplex PCR, and the TCRdb table lists in-frame clones only, not all of them. In the table there are 2 million to 2.5 million clones, 90% to 95% of which are singletons. This entry belongs to a study of shared clonotypes between healthy human individuals. What was sequenced was naive CD4+ T cells from PBMCs. The sample's subset: CD45RA+ positively selected. This receptor was taken from a man aged 18 to 30 in good health. Some clones in this sample may be carry-over from other donors' samples.

The CDR3 DNA reads TGTGCCAGCAGCTTACCAGGGGGAAATTATGGCTACACCTTC. Protein product: CASSLPGGNYGYTF. The V call is TRBV7-2, the J call TRBJ1-2; 7 positions match TRBD1. Germline V lookup: CDR1 SGHTA, CDR2 FQGNSA. V shed 2 bases, J shed 5 bases, and the junction held 5 bases outside the gene matches. The CDR3 totals 14 residues.